The source of this TCR beta chain is a study of shared clonotypes between healthy human individuals. At a deep level, the assay was run. When replicate PCRs were run on sorted subsets, they used around 200 ng DNA, approximately 33,000 T cell genomes. Source study methods: ImmunoSEQ junction-only sequences lacked quality scores, so their filtering differed. The table came from immunoSEQ multiplex PCR; TCRdb's copy has only in-frame clones and leaves some out. V and J calls and clone size are as listed in that table; D and trimming were resolved from the DNA. The sample records millions of clones, roughly 95% being singletons. General study points: Non-shared clonotypes had lower generation probabilities than clonotypes shared by all four sorted-subset donors.

Of note for this clone: The antigen is not known.

Germline lookup yields CDR1 SGHRS and CDR2 YFSETQ. J gave up 4 bases and V 1 base, and 10 bases lay outside the gene matches. The CDR3 sequence is 16 residues long. This clonotype was obtained from a young man in good health. Sequenced input: naive CD4+ T cells sorted from blood. Specified subset: CD45RA+ positively selected. This chain joins TRBV5-1 and TRBJ2-5, with 7 bases matching TRBD1. CDR3 nucleotides: TGCGCCAGCAGCTTGAACCCGGGGACAGACGGAGAGACCCAGTACTTC. Translation: CASSLNPGTDGETQYF.